The 26 T cell receptor beta chains listed next were all sequenced from one sample in a study of CD8 T cells in Susac syndrome. Reverse transcription of about 0.45 to 1 ug RNA was performed with random hexamers. Each CDR3 protein is one row after TCRdb ran MiXCR on the immunoSEQ multiplex PCR reads. The table has about 120,000 distinct CDR3 sequences, roughly 91% seen once. Sequenced sample: CD4+ T cells from PBMCs. Receptors were obtained from a human donor in good health.

J is TRBJ1-1 and V is TRBV2; perhaps TRBD1 as D (5 bases). The CDR3 contains 15 residues. V lost 2 bases, J lost 3 bases, and 13 bases lay in between. Germline V gene lookup returns CDR1 SNHLY and CDR2 FYNNEI. Here the CDR3 reads CASSEPHPGDTEAFF. The CDR3 nucleotides read TGTGCCAGCAGTGAACCCCACCCGGGGGACACTGAAGCTTTCTTT.

V and J are TRBV7-2 and TRBJ2-5; D is unresolved. Trimming took 7 bases from V and 0 from J, leaving 6 bases between them. Germline-derived CDR1 and CDR2 are SGHTA and FQGNSA. The CDR3 sequence is 12 residues long. The CDR3 protein is CASTLYQETQYF. Here the CDR3 DNA reads TGTGCCAGCACCCTGTACCAAGAGACCCAGTACTTC.

The chain is built from TRBV7-2 and TRBJ1-2; 7 nucleotides line up with TRBD1. From germline, CDR1 is SGHTA and CDR2 FQGNSA. This CDR3 is built from 12 residues. The J segment lost 8 bases and the V segment lost 1 base, leaving 1 base of the junction unmatched. CDR3 nucleotide sequence: TGTGCCAGCAGCTTAGGAGGGGGCGGCTACACCTTC. It is translated as CASSLGGGGYTF.

The chain joins TRBV6-1 to TRBJ2-7; TRBD1 agrees at 7 bases. The V and J ends lost 6 bases and 7 bases, in that order; junction bases with no gene match: 21. The CDR3 covers 17 residues. Per germline, CDR1 MNHNS and CDR2 SASEGT. CDR3 loop: CASSFLRTGETLWEQYF. CDR3 DNA: TGTGCCAGCAGCTTCCTGCGGACAGGCGAGACCTTGTGGGAGCAGTACTTC.

The gene calls are TRBV7-2 and TRBJ1-6; D is undetermined. The CDR3 sequence is 15 residues long. Germline V gives CDR1 SGHTA, CDR2 FQGNSA. V shed 3 bases and J shed 8 bases, with 14 bases lying between them. This CDR3 is CASSFWTAGDSPLHF. The DNA of the CDR3 is TGTGCCAGCAGCTTTTGGACGGCGGGAGATTCACCCCTCCACTTT.

The chain carries TRBV18 and TRBJ1-2; unclear D gene. Germline loops: CDR1 KGHSH, CDR2 LQKENI. V shed 3 bases and J shed 4 bases, with 21 bases lying between them. CDR3 size: 17 residues. CDR3 sequence reads: CASSPSTTAGGLYGYTF. CDR3 coding DNA: TGTGCCAGCTCACCTTCAACCACGGCGGGCGGTCTCTATGGCTACACCTTC.

The chain carries TRBV15 and TRBJ1-4, with D unresolved. The germline CDR1 and CDR2 sequences are LNHNV and YYDKDF (reference sequence). The CDR3 is 14 amino acids. The V end lost 1 base, the J end lost 8 bases, and 11 bases lay between the germline ends. The CDR3 loop reads CATSRGIELEKLFF. The CDR3 coding sequence is TGTGCCACCAGCAGAGGTATTGAGCTCGAAAAACTGTTTTTT.

This sequence joins TRBV6-1 and TRBJ1-1; no firm D call. CDR3 length: 17 residues. The germline V and J ends were trimmed by 6 bases and 1 base, with 21 bases remaining between them. Germline CDR1 MNHNS, CDR2 SASEGT. CDR3 in amino acids: CASRTRPGGQRNTEAFF. The DNA for the CDR3 is TGTGCCAGCAGAACCAGACCGGGAGGTCAAAGGAACACTGAAGCTTTCTTT.

This chain connects TRBV12-3 or TRBV12-4 to TRBJ1-5; TRBD1 aligns across 9 bases. The CDR3 extends over 16 amino acids. V gave up 1 base and J gave up 2 bases; unmatched junction bases: 3. CDR3 protein: CASSLGDRVGNQPQHF. CDR3 DNA: TGTGCCAGCAGTTTAGGGGACAGGGTTGGCAATCAGCCCCAGCATTTT.

V gene TRBV12-3 or TRBV12-4 combines with J gene TRBJ2-2; a weak D match, TRBD1 (6 bases). This CDR3 contains 14 residues. Trimming shortened V by 5 bases and J by 6 bases, and 13 bases separated the two germline ends. As DNA, the CDR3 is TGTGCCAGCAGTACGGACAGTTGGGCCGGGGAGCTGTTTTTT. It is translated as CASSTDSWAGELFF.

There are a few counts of this clonotype. V is TRBV7-8 and J is TRBJ2-2; TRBD1 aligns across 9 bases. The CDR3 extends over 14 amino acids. Germline CDR1 SGHVS, CDR2 FQNEAQ. The V segment lost 8 bases and the J segment 1 base; nucleotides outside the gene matches: 2. Written as DNA, the CDR3 is TGTGCCAGCTGGGACAGGGAGAACACCGGGGAGCTGTTTTTT. Translated, it gives CASWDRENTGELFF. The full variable domain, rest sourced from reference TRBV7-8 and TRBJ2-2, is GAGVSQSPRYKVAKRGQDVALRCDPISGHVSLFWYQQALGQGPEFLTYFQNEAQLDKSGLPSDRFFAERPEGSVSTLKIQRTQQEDSAVYLCASWDRENTGELFFGEGSRLTVL.

The chain recombines TRBV20-1 with TRBJ1-2; D not certain. Trimming pared 1 base from V and 8 bases from J, leaving 8 bases between. Per the germline V gene, CDR1 is DFQATT and CDR2 is SNEGSKA (reference sequence). CDR3 length: 11 residues. The CDR3 DNA reads TGCAGTGCTAGAGGCCCAGCGGGCTACACCTTC. Translated: CSARGPAGYTF.

The rearrangement uses TRBV14 and TRBJ1-1, with D maybe TRBD1 (5 bases). V was shortened by 0 bases and J by 4 bases, with 21 bases between the two germline ends. The germline gives CDR1 SGHDN, CDR2 FVKESK. The CDR3 spans 18 residues. The CDR3 nucleotides are TGTGCCAGCAGCCAAGAGGGTCCAGGGTCAGTTTTGTTCACTGAAGCTTTCTTT. Residues: CASSQEGPGSVLFTEAFF.

V gene TRBV5-4 combines with J gene TRBJ2-3; 14 bases are a match to TRBD2. The germline V gene has CDR1 SGHNT and CDR2 YYREEE (reference sequence). This CDR3 has 17 amino acids. The J segment lost 2 bases and the V segment lost 5 bases, leaving 7 bases of the junction unmatched. The CDR3 here is CASRPGTSGGFTDTQYF. The CDR3 DNA reads as TGTGCCAGCAGACCCGGGACTAGCGGGGGATTCACAGATACGCAGTATTTT.

The chain links TRBV7-2 to TRBJ1-4; no clear D gene. The CDR3 runs 15 residues. Germline CDR1 and CDR2: SGHTA and FQGNSA. The ends were cut back, 1 base at V and 4 bases at J, with 10 bases in the middle. Written as DNA, the CDR3 is TGTGCCAGCAGCTTAGTAGCCTGGGGTAATGAAAAACTGTTTTTT. Amino acid sequence: CASSLVAWGNEKLFF. The full variable domain, completed using reference TRBV7-2 and TRBJ1-4, is GAGVSQSPSNKVTEKGKDVELRCDPISGHTALYWYRQSLGQGLEFLIYFQGNSAPDKSGLPSDRFSAERTGGSVSTLTIQRTQQEDSAVYLCASSLVAWGNEKLFFGSGTQLSVL.

The chain carries TRBV12-3 or TRBV12-4 and TRBJ1-2; unclear D gene. The CDR3 runs 13 residues. Trimming stripped 7 bases from V and 4 bases from J, with 13 bases between. The CDR3 here is CASTPHSSYGYTF. The CDR3 DNA reads TGTGCCAGCACCCCCCACAGTTCCTATGGCTACACCTTC.

The chain employs TRBV7-2 and TRBJ2-3; D gene uncertain. The V end lost 5 bases, the J end lost 4 bases, and 16 bases lay between the germline ends. CDR3 length: 15 residues. Germline V gives CDR1 SGHTA, CDR2 FQGNSA. The CDR3 region is CASSAPTSGADTQYF. CDR3 in DNA: TGTGCCAGCAGCGCTCCTACGAGTGGTGCAGATACGCAGTATTTT.

The chain joins TRBV13 to TRBJ1-6; D possibly corresponds to TRBD1 (6 bases). Germline CDR1 reads PRHDT; CDR2 reads FYEKMQ (reference sequence). The CDR3 is made up of 14 amino acids. V was pared by 1 base and J by 10 bases, with 11 bases between. Written as DNA, the CDR3 is TGTGCCAGCAGCTTAGAGGGGGGCCAATCACCCCTCCACTTT. Protein: CASSLEGGQSPLHF.

V gene TRBV7-9 combines with J gene TRBJ2-1; TRBD1 matches 7 bases. CDR1 is SEHNR, CDR2 FQNEAQ, per germline (reference sequence). The CDR3 sequence is 15 residues long. The junction had 12 bases not matched to a gene; V was cut back by 5 bases and J by 8 bases. CDR3 bases: TGTGCCAGCAGCAGGACAGGCACTCACGTCGATGAGCAGTTCTTC. Translated, it gives CASSRTGTHVDEQFF.

The chain joins TRBV12-3 or TRBV12-4 to TRBJ2-4, with 9 bases aligning to TRBD1. The CDR3 runs 14 residues. The V and J ends lost 6 bases and 5 bases, in that order; junction bases with no gene match: 5. Here the CDR3 DNA reads TGTGCCAGCAGAAAACAGGGGGCGGAAAACATTCAGTACTTC. It encodes CASRKQGAENIQYF.

This clonotype was observed once. The chain has TRBV18 and TRBJ1-1; weak D call: TRBD1 (5 bases). CDR3 length: 16 amino acids. V was clipped by 0 bases and J by 5 bases, with 16 bases between them. Germline V CDR1 and CDR2: KGHSH, LQKENI. CDR3 loop: CASSPPVLRGRTEAFF. CDR3 nucleotide sequence: TGTGCCAGCTCACCACCGGTTTTGAGGGGTCGAACTGAAGCTTTCTTT.

V and J are TRBV7-9 and TRBJ2-2; 13 positions agree with TRBD2. This CDR3 region has 18 residues. Unmatched junction bases numbered 5, after V lost 1 base and J lost 3 bases. Per germline, CDR1 SEHNR and CDR2 FQNEAQ (reference sequence). CDR3 coding DNA: TGTGCCAGCAGCTTAGTCGGACTAGCGGGAGTTTACACCGGGGAGCTGTTTTTT. Its translation: CASSLVGLAGVYTGELFF.

The chain combines TRBV7-2 with TRBJ1-1; D possibly corresponds to TRBD1 (5 bases). CDR3 length: 16 residues. Germline lookup yields CDR1 SGHTA and CDR2 FQGNSA. V was trimmed by 5 bases and J by 5 bases, leaving 21 bases between them. CDR3 loop: CASSTYRSRMGTEAFF. Here the CDR3 DNA reads TGTGCCAGCAGCACCTACAGGAGCCGAATGGGAACTGAAGCTTTCTTT.

This chain connects TRBV4-3 to TRBJ1-1; 9 nucleotides line up with TRBD1. The CDR3 spans 14 residues. V lost 3 bases and J lost 6; bases outside the gene matches: 5. Germline values: CDR1 LGHNA, CDR2 YSLEER. The CDR3 bases are TGCGCCAGCAGCCAGGGACAGGGAAGACCTGAAGCTTTCTTT. This translates into CASSQGQGRPEAFF.

The V call is TRBV29-1, the J call TRBJ1-4, with D perhaps matching TRBD1 (6 bases). Looked up from germline, CDR1 is SQVTM and CDR2 is ANQGSEA. V shed 0 bases and J shed 5 bases, with 10 bases lying between them. The CDR3 length is 14 residues. Written as DNA, the CDR3 is TGCAGCGTTGAAGAGCAGGGGAGAAATGAAAAACTGTTTTTT. Protein product: CSVEEQGRNEKLFF. Drawing the rest from reference TRBV29-1 and TRBJ1-4, the complete variable domain is SAVISQKPSRDICQRGTSLTIQCQVDSQVTMMFWYRQQPGQSLTLIATANQGSEATYESGFVIDKFPISRPNLTFSTLTVSNMSPEDSSIYLCSVEEQGRNEKLFFGSGTQLSVL.

The chain couples TRBV19 to TRBJ2-1, with D uncertain. Germline lookup yields CDR1 LNHDA and CDR2 SQIVND (reference sequence). The CDR3 has 12 amino acids. The germline V and J ends were trimmed by 1 base and 5 bases, with 3 bases remaining between them. CDR3 sequence (DNA): TGTGCCAGTAGTATAGGGGACAATGAGCAGTTCTTC. This translates into CASSIGDNEQFF.